Each of the 31 T cell receptor beta chains below was sequenced from the same sample in a study of Ad26.COV2.S vaccination and SARS-CoV-2 variants. Data came from immunoSEQ multiplex PCR; TCRdb stores just in-frame clones and leaves some out. The sample includes around 350,000 clones, approximately 90% seen only once; the top ten take under 5%. The sample here was peripheral blood, taken after recovery from COVID-19. The origin of the receptors is a human donor who had recovered from COVID-19.

The V call is TRBV2, the J call TRBJ2-6; 8 bases fit TRBD1. CDR1 is SNHLY, CDR2 FYNNEI, per germline. V trimming: 6 bases; J trimming: 2 bases; junction bases outside the gene matches: 3. The CDR3 loop spans 15 amino acids. In DNA, the CDR3 is TGTGCCAGCAGCGCGGGACAGGCTGGGGCCAACGTCCTGACTTTC. Translated: CASSAGQAGANVLTF. Combining the CDR3 with reference TRBV2 and TRBJ2-6 gives the whole variable domain EPEVTQTPSHQVTQMGQEVILRCVPISNHLYFYWYRQILGQKVEFLVSFYNNEISEKSEIFDDQFSVERPDGSNFTLKIRSTKLEDSAMYFCASSAGQAGANVLTFGAGSRLTVL.

The chain combines TRBV6-5 with TRBJ2-7, with D perhaps assigned TRBD1 or TRBD2 (5 bases each). V was pared by 2 bases and J by 0 bases, with 11 bases between. The CDR3 consists of 15 residues. Germline lookup yields CDR1 MNHEY and CDR2 SVGAGI. The CDR3 protein is CASSYGDGTSYEQYF. CDR3 in DNA: TGTGCCAGCAGTTACGGGGACGGAACCTCCTACGAGCAGTACTTC.

CDR3 coding DNA: TGTGCCACCGATGGGGGGGGCGAGCAGTACTTC. This sequence encodes CATDGGGEQYF. This sequence joins TRBV19 and TRBJ2-7, with 7 bases that match TRBD2. V lost 10 bases and J lost 6; bases outside the gene matches: 6. The CDR3 sequence is 11 residues long. Germline loops: CDR1 LNHDA, CDR2 SQIVND (reference sequence).

The chain couples TRBV2 to TRBJ1-1; no clear D gene. Germline V gene lookup returns CDR1 SNHLY and CDR2 FYNNEI. V lost 6 bases and J lost 0, with 17 bases in between. This CDR3 has 16 amino acids. CDR3 nucleotide sequence: TGTGCCAGCAGATCGTTAACCGGACGGATGAACACTGAAGCTTTCTTT. Its protein product is CASRSLTGRMNTEAFF. Combining the CDR3 with reference TRBV2 and TRBJ1-1 gives the whole variable domain EPEVTQTPSHQVTQMGQEVILRCVPISNHLYFYWYRQILGQKVEFLVSFYNNEISEKSEIFDDQFSVERPDGSNFTLKIRSTKLEDSAMYFCASRSLTGRMNTEAFFGQGTRLTVV.

The chain employs TRBV29-1 and TRBJ1-1, with a possible D match to TRBD1 (6 bases). This CDR3 comprises 12 residues. Germline assignment: CDR1 SQVTM and CDR2 ANQGSEA. CDR3 bases: TGCAGAGTTTCGGGACATGAAACTGAAGCTTTCTTT. Translating gives CRVSGHETEAFF.

The chain has TRBV24-1 and TRBJ2-7; TRBD2 matches 7 bases. CDR3 length: 16 amino acids. The germline gives CDR1 KGHDR, CDR2 SFDVKD. V lost 3 bases, J lost 2 bases, and 9 bases stayed unmatched. CDR3 region: CATSDKSGVGPYEQYF. Here the CDR3 DNA reads TGTGCCACCAGTGATAAAAGCGGGGTTGGTCCCTACGAGCAGTACTTC.

This clone has only a few counts. V usage is TRBV7-9 and J usage is TRBJ1-6; D remains ambiguous. Looked up from germline, CDR1 is SEHNR and CDR2 is FQNEAQ (reference sequence). This CDR3 comprises 17 residues. V lost 1 base, J lost 8 bases, and 18 bases lay in between. CDR3 protein: CASSLDVGVSGHSPLHF. The CDR3 DNA follows: TGTGCCAGCAGCTTAGATGTCGGGGTGTCAGGCCATTCACCCCTCCACTTT.

V and J are TRBV9 and TRBJ2-7; 10 nucleotides agree with TRBD1. V was clipped by 2 bases and J by 4 bases; unmatched bases: 6. Per germline, CDR1 SGDLS and CDR2 YYNGEE. This CDR3 is built from 15 residues. The CDR3 sequence: CASSVHGTGEYEQYF. The CDR3, as DNA: TGTGCCAGCAGCGTCCACGGGACAGGGGAGTACGAGCAGTACTTC.

Comment on this clone: Different DNA sequences within this sample yield the same CDR3. In DNA, the CDR3 is TGTGCCAGCAGCTTTGGGACAGGGAGGAACACCGGGGAGCTGTTTTTT. Encoded protein: CASSFGTGRNTGELFF. The chain employs TRBV5-6 and TRBJ2-2; 9 bases are a match to TRBD1. The CDR3 is 16 amino acids. In germline, CDR1 is SGHDT, CDR2 YYEEEE. Germline trimming cut 2 bases from V and 1 base from J; bases unmatched to any gene: 3.

This clone was observed a single time. The chain has TRBV5-1 and TRBJ1-1; no definite D call. CDR1 and CDR2 (germline): SGHRS, YFSETQ. This CDR3 region has 13 residues. V lost 3 bases to trimming and J lost 3 bases, with 9 bases between them. The CDR3 DNA reads TGCGCCAGCAGCTCGGACGGGGACACTGAAGCTTTCTTT. This sequence encodes CASSSDGDTEAFF.

The chain recombines TRBV5-6 with TRBJ2-2; perhaps TRBD1 as D (6 bases). The length of the CDR3 is 15 residues. With 3 bases removed from V and 2 bases from J, the gap between germline ends came to 11 bases. From germline, CDR1 is SGHDT and CDR2 YYEEEE. The CDR3 DNA sequence: TGTGCCAGCAGCTGGGGGACACTAAACACCGGGGAGCTGTTTTTT. It is translated as CASSWGTLNTGELFF. Together with reference TRBV5-6 and TRBJ2-2, the CDR3 gives the full variable domain: DAGVTQSPTHLIKTRGQQVTLRCSPKSGHDTVSWYQQALGQGPQFIFQYYEEEERQRGNFPDRFSGHQFPNYSSELNVNALLLGDSALYLCASSWGTLNTGELFFGEGSRLTVL.

The chain has TRBV7-6 and TRBJ1-3, with D maybe TRBD1 (6 bases). CDR1 SGHVS and CDR2 FNYEAQ come from the germline V gene. The CDR3 consists of 20 residues. V was cut by 5 bases and J by 9 bases, with 35 bases left in between. The CDR3 DNA reads as TGTGCCAGCAGCCCGTACATTATACCGGGGGGCGGCCATCTTGAGGGCACCATATATTTT. Encoded protein: CASSPYIIPGGGHLEGTIYF.

J is TRBJ2-5 and V is TRBV12-3 or TRBV12-4; D unresolved. The CDR3 runs 12 residues. The V and J ends lost 3 bases and 7 bases respectively, with 9 bases between them. CDR3 sequence: CASSFEEGTQYF. The CDR3 DNA reads TGTGCCAGCAGTTTTGAAGAAGGGACCCAGTACTTC.

This clone appeared a few times. The gene calls are TRBV10-1 and TRBJ1-3; D perhaps matches TRBD1 (5 bases). Trimming left V 6 bases short and J 0 bases short, with 12 bases between. The germline gives CDR1 WNHNN, CDR2 SYGVQD (reference sequence). This CDR3 comprises 15 residues. The CDR3 is CASSRDSSSGNTIYF. CDR3 sequence (DNA): TGCGCCAGCAGCCGGGACTCCAGCTCTGGAAACACCATATATTTT.

This chain uses TRBV12-5 with TRBJ2-7; tentatively, D is TRBD1 (5 bases). Trimming cost V 1 base and J 0 bases, with 13 bases left between them. Germline V gene data show CDR1 as LGHNT and CDR2 as FRNRAP. The CDR3 has 16 amino acids. CDR3 bases: TGTGCTAGTGGTTTGGGCAGGGAAAGGAGCTCCTACGAGCAGTACTTC. Translated: CASGLGRERSSYEQYF.

This clone was recorded a few times. This chain connects TRBV12-3 or TRBV12-4 to TRBJ1-3, with unresolved D. V dropped 2 bases and J dropped 7 bases, with 6 bases sitting between them. CDR3 length: 12 residues. As DNA, the CDR3 is TGTGCCAGCAGTTTAACCAGGAACACCATATATTTT. The encoded protein is CASSLTRNTIYF.

The chain carries TRBV6-6 and TRBJ2-3, with D uncertain. Germline V gene lookup returns CDR1 MNHNY and CDR2 SVGAGI (reference sequence). V was cut by 6 bases and J by 0 bases, with 10 bases left in between. This CDR3 comprises 14 residues. In DNA form, the CDR3 reads TGTGCCAGCAGAACTCGCTCAAGCACAGATACGCAGTATTTT. Translated: CASRTRSSTDTQYF.

V is TRBV10-3 and J is TRBJ2-5; D is uncertain. The CDR3 has 14 amino acids. V was pared by 2 bases and J by 2 bases, with 9 bases between. In germline, CDR1 is ENHRY, CDR2 SYGVKD. The CDR3 DNA is TGTGCCATCAGTGAGAGGAACACTCAAGAGACCCAGTACTTC. It yields the protein CAISERNTQETQYF.

The chain uses TRBV5-1 and TRBJ1-1; D is perhaps TRBD1 (6 bases). Deletions cut 0 bases from V and 1 base from J, with 10 bases between. The CDR3 totals 15 residues. CDR1 and CDR2 from the germline V gene are SGHRS and YFSETQ. CDR3 amino acids: CASSLAWGRNTEAFF. DNA of the CDR3: TGCGCCAGCAGCTTGGCTTGGGGGCGGAACACTGAAGCTTTCTTT.

This clone showed up just a few times. CDR3 region: CASSLDLSLQLVGQFF. The CDR3 nucleotides read TGTGCCAGCAGCTTAGATCTCAGTCTCCAACTCGTCGGGCAGTTCTTC. This chain uses TRBV7-2 with TRBJ2-1; no firm D call. CDR3 length: 16 residues. From germline, CDR1 is SGHTA and CDR2 FQGNSA. V dropped 1 base and J dropped 12 bases, with 22 bases sitting between them.

The chain has TRBV6-5 and TRBJ2-3; 7 bases line up with TRBD2. With V trimmed by 4 bases and J by 2 bases, 9 bases remained unmatched. The length of the CDR3 is 16 residues. The germline CDR1 and CDR2 sequences are MNHEY and SVGAGI. The CDR3 sequence is CASSSAQRGDTDTQYF. For the CDR3, the DNA is TGTGCCAGCAGTTCCGCTCAGCGGGGAGACACAGATACGCAGTATTTT.

The J gene is TRBJ1-2, the V gene TRBV19; D remains unclear. This CDR3 spans 15 amino acids. Germline CDR1 LNHDA, CDR2 SQIVND (reference sequence). Trimming cost V 0 bases and J 2 bases, with 10 bases left between them. The CDR3 loop reads CASSIDGGTNYGYTF. The CDR3 DNA reads as TGTGCCAGTAGTATAGACGGCGGAACGAACTATGGCTACACCTTC.

The chain carries TRBV11-3 and TRBJ2-7, with a tentative D call TRBD1 (6 bases). Germline V gene sequence: CDR1 SGHNT, CDR2 YENEEA. The CDR3 is 14 residues long. The germline V and J ends were trimmed by 1 base and 2 bases, with 9 bases remaining between them. CDR3 coding DNA: TGTGCCAGCAGCTTAGGGCAGGGGCCCTACGAGCAGTACTTC. As protein: CASSLGQGPYEQYF.

This clone was picked up one time. The genes are TRBV6-2 or TRBV6-3 and TRBJ2-1, with D possibly matching TRBD2 (6 bases). The CDR3 has 15 amino acids. Germline CDR1 and CDR2: MNHEY and SVGEGT. Deletions cut 2 bases from V and 8 bases from J, with 16 bases between. CDR3 coding DNA: TGTGCCAGCAGTTACGGGGACTCGGCCGGAGATGAGCAGTTCTTC. It is translated as CASSYGDSAGDEQFF.

The CDR3 loop reads CASSSSHRGTEAFF. CDR3 coding DNA: TGTGCCAGCAGTTCTTCCCACCGGGGCACTGAAGCTTTCTTT. V is TRBV6-2 or TRBV6-3 and J is TRBJ1-1; D is undetermined. Per germline, CDR1 MNHEY and CDR2 SVGEGT. The CDR3 consists of 14 residues. V lost 4 bases to trimming and J lost 4 bases, with 13 bases between them.

The J gene is TRBJ2-1, the V gene TRBV5-4; weak D call: TRBD2 (6 bases). This CDR3 contains 15 residues. Deletions cut 5 bases from V and 9 bases from J, with 21 bases between. Germline lookup yields CDR1 SGHNT and CDR2 YYREEE (reference sequence). Written as DNA, the CDR3 is TGTGCCAGCAGGCCCTCCGGGAGAGACTTCGGTGAGCAGTTCTTC. Translated, it gives CASRPSGRDFGEQFF.

The genes are TRBV5-1 and TRBJ2-2; TRBD1 agrees at 7 bases. The junction had 12 bases not matched to a gene; V was cut back by 0 bases and J by 4 bases. Germline lookup yields CDR1 SGHRS and CDR2 YFSETQ. The CDR3 totals 18 residues. In DNA form, the CDR3 reads TGCGCCAGCAGCTTGGCCGGTTTAACAGGGGATAGCACCGGGGAGCTGTTTTTT. Its translation: CASSLAGLTGDSTGELFF.

The chain uses TRBV5-1 and TRBJ1-1, with D perhaps TRBD1 (5 bases). This CDR3 is 16 amino acids long. V was cut by 2 bases and J by 1 base, with 15 bases left in between. Germline CDR1 and CDR2: SGHRS and YFSETQ. The CDR3 sequence: CASSLGFQGRNTEAFF. The CDR3 bases are TGCGCCAGCAGCTTAGGATTTCAGGGTCGGAACACTGAAGCTTTCTTT.

The gene calls are TRBV9 and TRBJ2-2; 9 nucleotides line up with TRBD2. The trim removed 1 base at V and 0 bases at J, leaving 10 bases unmatched. The CDR3 extends over 19 amino acids. Per the germline V gene, CDR1 is SGDLS and CDR2 is YYNGEE. The CDR3 nucleotides are TGTGCCAGCAGCGTAAGGGTAGCGGGGGCCTACGCGAACACCGGGGAGCTGTTTTTT. Protein sequence: CASSVRVAGAYANTGELFF.

This chain joins TRBV5-1 and TRBJ2-7; possibly TRBD1 for D (5 bases). The CDR3 loop spans 14 amino acids. Trimming removed 4 bases at V and 1 base at J, with 12 bases between. CDR1 and CDR2 from the germline V gene are SGHRS and YFSETQ. The CDR3 spells CASSPQGSSYEQYF. CDR3 DNA: TGCGCCAGCAGCCCCCAGGGCTCTTCCTACGAGCAGTACTTC.

The chain combines TRBV10-1 with TRBJ1-1; D is uncertain. The V gene lost 0 bases and the J gene lost 1 base, with 6 bases spanning the gap. CDR3 length: 14 amino acids. Per the germline V gene, CDR1 is WNHNN and CDR2 is SYGVQD (reference sequence). This CDR3 reads CASSESSGNTEAFF. In DNA form, the CDR3 reads TGCGCCAGCAGTGAGTCATCGGGGAACACTGAAGCTTTCTTT.